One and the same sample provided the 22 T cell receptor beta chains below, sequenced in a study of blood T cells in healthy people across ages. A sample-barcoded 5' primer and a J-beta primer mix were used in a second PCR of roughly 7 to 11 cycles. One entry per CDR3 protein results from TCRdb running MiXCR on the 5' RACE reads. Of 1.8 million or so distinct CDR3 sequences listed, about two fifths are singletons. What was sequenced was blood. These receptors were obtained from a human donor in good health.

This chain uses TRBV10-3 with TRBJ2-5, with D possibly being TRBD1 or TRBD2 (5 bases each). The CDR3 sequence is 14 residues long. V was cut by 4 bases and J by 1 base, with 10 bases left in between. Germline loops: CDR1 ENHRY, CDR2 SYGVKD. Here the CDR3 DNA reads TGTGCCATCAGTGGTCGGGGACCCCAAGAGACCCAGTACTTC. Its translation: CAISGRGPQETQYF.

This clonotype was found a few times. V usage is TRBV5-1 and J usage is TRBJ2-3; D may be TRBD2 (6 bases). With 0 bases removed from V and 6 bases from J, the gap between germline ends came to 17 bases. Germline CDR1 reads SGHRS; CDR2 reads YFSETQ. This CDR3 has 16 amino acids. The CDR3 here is CASSLAGVPFLDTQYF. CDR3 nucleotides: TGCGCCAGCAGCTTGGCGGGGGTCCCTTTTCTGGATACGCAGTATTTT.

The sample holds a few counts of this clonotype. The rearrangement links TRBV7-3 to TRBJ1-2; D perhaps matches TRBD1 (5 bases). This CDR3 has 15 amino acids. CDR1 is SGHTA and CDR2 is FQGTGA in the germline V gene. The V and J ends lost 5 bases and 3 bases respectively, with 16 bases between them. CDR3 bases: TGTGCCAGCAGCCCAATGGGGGGAAACGACTATGGCTACACCTTC. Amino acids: CASSPMGGNDYGYTF.

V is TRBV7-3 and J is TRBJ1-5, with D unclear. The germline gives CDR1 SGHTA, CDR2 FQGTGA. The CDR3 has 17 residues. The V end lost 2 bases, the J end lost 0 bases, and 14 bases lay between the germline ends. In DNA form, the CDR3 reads TGTGCCAGCAGCTTAGGGAAGGCCGGCGATAGCAATCAGCCCCAGCATTTT. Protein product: CASSLGKAGDSNQPQHF. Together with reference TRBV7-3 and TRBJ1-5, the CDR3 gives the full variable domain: GAGVSQTPSNKVTEKGKYVELRCDPISGHTALYWYRQSLGQGPEFLIYFQGTGAADDSGLPNDRFFAVRPEGSVSTLKIQRTERGDSAVYLCASSLGKAGDSNQPQHFGDGTRLSIL.

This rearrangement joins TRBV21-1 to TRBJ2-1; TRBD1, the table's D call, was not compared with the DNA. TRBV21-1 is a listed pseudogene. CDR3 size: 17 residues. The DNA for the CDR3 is TGTGCCAGCAGCAAAATGGGGCGGAGTCTCCCCCACAATGAGCAGTTCTTC. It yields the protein CASSKMGRSLPHNEQFF.

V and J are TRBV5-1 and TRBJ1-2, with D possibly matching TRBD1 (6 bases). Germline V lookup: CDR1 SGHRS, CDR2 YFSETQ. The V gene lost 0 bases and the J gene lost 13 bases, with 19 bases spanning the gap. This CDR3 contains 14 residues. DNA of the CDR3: TGCGCCAGCAGCTTGGCGCAGGGGATTCCGCAGTCCACCTTC. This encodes CASSLAQGIPQSTF.

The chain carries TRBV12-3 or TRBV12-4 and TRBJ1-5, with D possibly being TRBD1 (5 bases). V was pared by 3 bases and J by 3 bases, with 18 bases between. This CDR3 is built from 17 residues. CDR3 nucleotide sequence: TGTGCCAGCAGTTTCGTCGGTGGGGCAGGAAACAATCAGCCCCAGCATTTT. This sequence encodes CASSFVGGAGNNQPQHF.

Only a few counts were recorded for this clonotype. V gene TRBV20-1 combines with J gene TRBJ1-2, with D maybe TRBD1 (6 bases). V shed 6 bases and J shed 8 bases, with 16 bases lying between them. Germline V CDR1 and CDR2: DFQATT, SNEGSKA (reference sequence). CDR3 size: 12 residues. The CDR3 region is CSAITGIGGYTF. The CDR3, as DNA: TGCAGTGCAATAACAGGGATAGGGGGCTACACCTTC.

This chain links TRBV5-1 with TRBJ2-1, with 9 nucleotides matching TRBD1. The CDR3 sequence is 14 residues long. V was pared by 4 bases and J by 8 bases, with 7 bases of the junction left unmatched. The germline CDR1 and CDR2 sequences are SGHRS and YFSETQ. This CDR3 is CASSLEGQGHEQFF. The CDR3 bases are TGCGCCAGCAGCCTGGAGGGACAGGGCCATGAGCAGTTCTTC.

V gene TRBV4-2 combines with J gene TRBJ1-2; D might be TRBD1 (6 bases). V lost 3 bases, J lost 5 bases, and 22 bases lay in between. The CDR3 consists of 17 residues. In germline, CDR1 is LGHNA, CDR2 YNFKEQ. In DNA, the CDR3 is TGTGCCAGCAGCCAGTTTGGGGATGAGGGGGGACTGTATGGCTACACCTTC. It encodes CASSQFGDEGGLYGYTF.

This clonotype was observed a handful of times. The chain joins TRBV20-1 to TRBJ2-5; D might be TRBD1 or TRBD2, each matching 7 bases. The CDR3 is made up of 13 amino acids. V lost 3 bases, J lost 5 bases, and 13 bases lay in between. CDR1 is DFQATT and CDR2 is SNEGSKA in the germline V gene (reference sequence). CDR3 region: CSARGGGLETQYF. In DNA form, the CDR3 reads TGCAGTGCTAGGGGAGGGGGCTTGGAGACCCAGTACTTC.

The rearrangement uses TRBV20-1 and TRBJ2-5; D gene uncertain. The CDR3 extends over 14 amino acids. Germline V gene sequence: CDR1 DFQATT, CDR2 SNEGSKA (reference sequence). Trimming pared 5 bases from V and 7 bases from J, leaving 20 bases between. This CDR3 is CSASLVQTKGTQYF. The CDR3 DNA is TGCAGTGCTTCTCTAGTGCAGACCAAGGGGACCCAGTACTTC.

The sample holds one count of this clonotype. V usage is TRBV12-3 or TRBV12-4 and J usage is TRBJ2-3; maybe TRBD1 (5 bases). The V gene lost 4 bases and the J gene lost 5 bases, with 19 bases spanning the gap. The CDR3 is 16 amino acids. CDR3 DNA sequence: TGTGCCAGCAGTTGGGCCAGGGTGCCCAAGATAGATACGCAGTATTTT. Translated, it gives CASSWARVPKIDTQYF.

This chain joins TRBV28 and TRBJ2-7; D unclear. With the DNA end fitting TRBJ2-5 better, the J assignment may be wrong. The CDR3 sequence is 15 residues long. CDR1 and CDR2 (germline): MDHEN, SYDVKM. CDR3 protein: CASSLSVRHGETQYF. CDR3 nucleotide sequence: TGTGCCAGCAGTTTAAGTGTCCGACACGGAGAGACCCAGTACTTC.

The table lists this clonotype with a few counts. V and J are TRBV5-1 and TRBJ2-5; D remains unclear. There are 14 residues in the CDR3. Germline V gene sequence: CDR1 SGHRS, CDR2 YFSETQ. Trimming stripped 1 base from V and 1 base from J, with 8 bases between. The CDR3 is CASSLSASQETQYF. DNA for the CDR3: TGCGCCAGCAGCTTGTCGGCCTCCCAAGAGACCCAGTACTTC.

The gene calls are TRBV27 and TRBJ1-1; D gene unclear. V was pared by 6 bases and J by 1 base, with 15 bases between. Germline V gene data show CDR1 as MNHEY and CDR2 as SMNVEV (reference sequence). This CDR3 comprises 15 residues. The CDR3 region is CASRPFLGSNTEAFF. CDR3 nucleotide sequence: TGTGCCAGCAGGCCCTTCCTTGGGTCGAACACTGAAGCTTTCTTT.

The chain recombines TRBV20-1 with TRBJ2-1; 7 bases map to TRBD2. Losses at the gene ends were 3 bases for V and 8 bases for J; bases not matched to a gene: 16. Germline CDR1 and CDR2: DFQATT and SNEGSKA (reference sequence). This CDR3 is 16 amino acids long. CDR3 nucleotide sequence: TGCAGTGCTAGGGGAATACTAGCGTCGAGTGTCCATGAGCAGTTCTTC. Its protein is CSARGILASSVHEQFF.

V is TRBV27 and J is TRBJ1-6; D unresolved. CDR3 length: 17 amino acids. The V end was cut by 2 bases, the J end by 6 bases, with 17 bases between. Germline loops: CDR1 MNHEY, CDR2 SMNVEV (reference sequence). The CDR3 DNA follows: TGTGCCAGCAGTTTAAGGGCGGGGAGGAGAGGTAATTCACCCCTCCACTTT. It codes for CASSLRAGRRGNSPLHF.

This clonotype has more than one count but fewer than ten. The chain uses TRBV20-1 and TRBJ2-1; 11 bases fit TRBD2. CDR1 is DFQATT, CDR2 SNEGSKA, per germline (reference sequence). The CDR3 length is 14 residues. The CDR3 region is CSTLAGGLYNEQFF. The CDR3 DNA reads TGCAGCACCCTAGCGGGGGGATTATACAATGAGCAGTTCTTC.

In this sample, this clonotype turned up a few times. For the CDR3, the DNA is TGCGCCAGCAAATTGAGGGGAAGCTCCTACGAGCAGTACTTC. Translating gives CASKLRGSSYEQYF. The chain employs TRBV5-1 and TRBJ2-7, with D perhaps assigned TRBD1 or TRBD2 (5 bases each). Between the trimmed V and J ends, which lost 6 bases and 0 bases, there was a span of 13 bases. This CDR3 is 14 amino acids long. Germline lookup yields CDR1 SGHRS and CDR2 YFSETQ.

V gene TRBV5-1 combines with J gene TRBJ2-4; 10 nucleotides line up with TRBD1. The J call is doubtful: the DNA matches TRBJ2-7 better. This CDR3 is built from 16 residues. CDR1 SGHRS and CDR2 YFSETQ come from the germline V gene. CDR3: CASSLASGTGAYEQYF. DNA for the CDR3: TGCGCCAGCAGCTTGGCCTCCGGGACAGGGGCCTACGAGCAGTACTTC.

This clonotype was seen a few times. In DNA, the CDR3 is TGTGCCAGCAGCCTCGAGAGGACTAGCGGCTACAATGAGCAGTTCTTC. Translation gives CASSLERTSGYNEQFF. The rearrangement links TRBV4-2 to TRBJ2-1; 10 nucleotides line up with TRBD2. This CDR3 region has 16 residues. The germline V gene encodes CDR1 LGHNA and CDR2 YNFKEQ. J lost 3 bases, V lost 4 bases, and 6 bases had no gene match.